The sequence of this T cell receptor (beta chain) was determined in a study of Ad26.COV2.S vaccination and SARS-CoV-2 variants. The treatment: 19 received Ad26.COV2.S at low or high dose, single or two shots; roughly five received placebo; per-sample allocation not given. Sampling took place 63 days after the first vaccine or placebo injection. This table comes from immunoSEQ multiplex PCR, and its TCRdb copy is limited to in-frame clones, with some not included. The sample carries some 460,000 clones, 70% to 90% recorded once. V lost 3 bases and J lost 5; bases outside the gene matches: 9. Germline V gives CDR1 DFQATT, CDR2 SNEGSKA (reference sequence). This CDR3 contains 14 residues.

This specimen was peripheral blood, taken in a trial of Ad26.COV2.S vaccine versus placebo. The TCR was taken from a person aged 18-60 years who received the Ad26.COV2.S COVID-19 vaccine or a placebo. The chain links TRBV20-1 to TRBJ2-7; the match to TRBD2 covers 8 bases. The CDR3 loop reads CSASRGGRYDEQYF. The CDR3 DNA reads as TGCAGTGCTAGTCGGGGCGGGAGGTACGACGAGCAGTACTTC.